Listed below are T cell receptor beta chains from one sample, sequenced in a study of patients and donors after allogeneic stem cell transplantation. Each CDR3 protein is one row after TCRdb ran MiXCR on the RT-PCR reads. The table includes about a million distinct CDR3 sequences, 18% detected once. Material: blood, either unsorted or a sorted T cell fraction (not recorded which). Every receptor here comes from a human donor who was either an allogeneic HSCT recipient or a stem cell or donor lymphocyte infusion donor (not recorded which). It is not recorded whose cells these are; they may come from a transplant donor. Both conserved end residues are part of each CDR3. A D gene is named only where the DNA matches it firmly. For some rows the clone size is stated as once, few or many, or as a class when expanded; others skip it.

D gene: .; J gene: TRBJ1-1; V gene: TRBV7-9; clone size: .; CDR3 protein: CASHRRENTEAFF; CDR3 DNA: TGTGCCAGCCATAGGCGGGAGAACACTGAAGCTTTCTTT
D gene: .; J gene: TRBJ1-1; V gene: TRBV24-1; clone size: few; CDR3 protein: CATRLGLDTEAFF; CDR3 DNA: TGTGCCACCCGACTGGGGCTAGACACTGAAGCTTTCTTT
D gene: TRBD1; J gene: TRBJ1-6; V gene: TRBV25-1; clone size: .; CDR3 protein: CATTGVGNSPLHF; CDR3 DNA: TGTGCCACCACAGGGGTGGGAAATTCACCCCTCCACTTT
D gene: .; J gene: TRBJ1-1; V gene: TRBV5-1; clone size: many; CDR3 protein: CASSLESSGRNTEAFF; CDR3 DNA: TGCGCCAGCAGCTTGGAAAGCTCCGGGAGGAACACTGAAGCTTTCTTT
D gene: .; J gene: TRBJ2-5; V gene: TRBV6-2/TRBV6-3; clone size: .; CDR3 protein: CASSYKQIQETQYF; CDR3 DNA: TGTGCCAGCAGTTACAAACAGATTCAAGAGACCCAGTACTTC
D gene: .; J gene: TRBJ2-7; V gene: TRBV5-1; clone size: .; CDR3 protein: CASSLKGRQTYEQYF; CDR3 DNA: TGCGCCAGCAGCTTGAAGGGCAGGCAAACCTACGAGCAGTACTTC
D gene: .; J gene: TRBJ2-1; V gene: TRBV5-1; clone size: .; CDR3 protein: CASSLAPAGYNEQFF; CDR3 DNA: TGCGCCAGCAGCTTGGCCCCTGCGGGGTACAATGAGCAGTTCTTC
D gene: .; J gene: TRBJ2-1; V gene: TRBV5-1; clone size: .; CDR3 protein: CASSLEPGAHGEQFF; CDR3 DNA: TGCGCCAGCAGCTTGGAGCCTGGGGCCCATGGTGAGCAGTTCTTC
D gene: .; J gene: TRBJ1-4; V gene: TRBV2; clone size: .; CDR3 protein: CASSVSLFEGLNEKLFF; CDR3 DNA: TGTGCCAGCAGTGTTTCCCTCTTTGAGGGCCTTAATGAAAAACTGTTTTTT
D gene: .; J gene: TRBJ2-7; V gene: TRBV14; clone size: .; CDR3 protein: CASRRGDRVFNEQYF; CDR3 DNA: TGTGCCAGCCGGCGGGGAGACAGGGTCTTCAACGAGCAGTACTTC
D gene: .; J gene: TRBJ2-1; V gene: TRBV12-3/TRBV12-4; clone size: many; CDR3 protein: CASSLALRASSYNEQFF; CDR3 DNA: TGTGCCAGCAGTTTAGCGCTGCGGGCCAGCTCCTACAATGAGCAGTTCTTC
D gene: .; J gene: TRBJ1-5; V gene: TRBV20-1; clone size: few; CDR3 protein: CSAPGDPVNQPQHF; CDR3 DNA: TGCAGTGCTCCGGGAGACCCGGTGAATCAGCCCCAGCATTTT
D gene: .; J gene: TRBJ1-2; V gene: TRBV12-3/TRBV12-4; clone size: few; CDR3 protein: CASSLGSRGIYGYTF; CDR3 DNA: TGTGCCAGCAGTTTAGGTTCCAGGGGAATCTATGGCTACACCTTC
D gene: TRBD2; J gene: TRBJ2-3; V gene: TRBV5-1; clone size: few; CDR3 protein: CASSLGQRGAPDTQYF; CDR3 DNA: TGCGCCAGCAGCTTGGGCCAGCGGGGGGCCCCAGATACGCAGTATTTT
D gene: TRBD2; J gene: TRBJ2-3; V gene: TRBV7-2; clone size: .; CDR3 protein: CASSLGASGVGGTQYF; CDR3 DNA: TGTGCCAGCAGCTTAGGAGCTAGCGGGGTGGGGGGTACGCAGTATTTT
D gene: .; J gene: TRBJ1-3; V gene: TRBV7-2; clone size: .; CDR3 protein: CASSGGVTIDGNTIYF; CDR3 DNA: TGTGCCAGCAGCGGAGGCGTCACAATTGATGGAAACACCATATATTTT
D gene: .; J gene: TRBJ1-2; V gene: TRBV3-1; clone size: .; CDR3 protein: CASGPPGEANYGYTF; CDR3 DNA: TGTGCCAGCGGCCCGCCTGGGGAGGCGAACTATGGCTACACCTTC
D gene: TRBD1; J gene: TRBJ1-1; V gene: TRBV12-3/TRBV12-4; clone size: many; CDR3 protein: CASRGQKNTEAFF; CDR3 DNA: TGTGCCAGCAGGGGACAGAAGAACACTGAAGCTTTCTTT
D gene: .; J gene: TRBJ1-5; V gene: TRBV2; clone size: few; CDR3 protein: CASSPDVPQEPQHF; CDR3 DNA: TGTGCCAGCAGTCCCGACGTACCCCAGGAGCCCCAGCATTTT
D gene: .; J gene: TRBJ1-3; V gene: TRBV20-1; clone size: .; CDR3 protein: CSARERGNTIYF; CDR3 DNA: TGCAGTGCTAGAGAACGTGGAAACACCATATATTTT
D gene: TRBD2; J gene: TRBJ2-1; V gene: TRBV3-1; clone size: .; CDR3 protein: CASGGLAIEQFF; CDR3 DNA: TGTGCCAGCGGGGGACTAGCGATTGAGCAGTTCTTC
D gene: .; J gene: TRBJ2-3; V gene: TRBV4-3; clone size: .; CDR3 protein: CASSQTGADTQYF; CDR3 DNA: TGCGCCAGCAGCCAGACAGGCGCAGATACGCAGTATTTT
D gene: .; J gene: TRBJ2-7; V gene: TRBV5-1; clone size: .; CDR3 protein: CASSLGGNAYEQYF; CDR3 DNA: TGCGCCAGCAGCTTGGGAGGGAACGCCTACGAGCAGTACTTC